These 8 T cell receptor beta chains came from one sample sequenced in a study of post-analysis software for immune sequencing data. For these receptors, no antigen is known. Included in the TCR beta cDNA libraries were unique molecular identifiers. MiXCR, applied by TCRdb to the PCR reads, yields one record per CDR3 protein. The sample carries under 900,000 distinct CDR3 sequences, under 70% recorded once. Broader study findings: TRBV5-6, TRBV5-1 and TRBV20-1 belonged to a set of roughly 5 TRBV segments that were more frequent in patients than controls.

Specimen: blood. The receptor source for this set is a girl aged 10-17 years with multiple sclerosis.

This clonotype was observed a handful of times. This chain joins TRBV29-1 and TRBJ1-2; D uncertain. V lost 6 bases to trimming and J lost 4 bases, with 12 bases between them. The CDR3 extends over 12 amino acids. Germline assignment: CDR1 SQVTM and CDR2 ANQGSEA. In DNA form, the CDR3 reads TGCAGCGTCGCCGTCCGCAGCTATGGCTACACCTTC. Protein: CSVAVRSYGYTF.

About this clonotype: The junction does not match germline at one end; this may be a read error. The genes are TRBV30 and TRBJ2-6; possible D gene TRBD1, 6 bases. The V gene's germline CDR1 is GTSNPN and CDR2 SVGIG (reference sequence). The CDR3 length is 15 residues. CDR3 DNA sequence: TGTGCCCGGAGAGAAGGGGGAGCTGGGGCCAACGTCCTGACTTTC. This encodes CARREGGAGANVLTF. The full variable domain, completed using reference TRBV30 and TRBJ2-6, is SQTIHQWPATLVQPVGSPLSLECTVEGTSNPNLYWYRQAAGRGLQLLFYSVGIGQISSEVPQNLSASRPQDRQFILSSKKLLLSDSGFYLCARREGGAGANVLTFGAGSRLTVL.

This clonotype was found once. This chain connects TRBV7-8 to TRBJ2-3; TRBD2 agrees at 10 bases. CDR3 length equals 16 residues. CDR1 and CDR2 (germline): SGHVS, FQNEAQ. V shed 0 bases and J 5 bases; nucleotides not matched to a gene: 5. CDR3 region: CASSLALAGALDTQYF. As DNA, the CDR3 is TGTGCCAGCAGCTTAGCGCTAGCGGGGGCGTTAGATACGCAGTATTTT.

This clonotype occurred a few times. The V gene is TRBV20-1, the J gene TRBJ2-3, with TRBD2 identical over 9 bases. The V gene's germline CDR1 is DFQATT and CDR2 SNEGSKA (reference sequence). The CDR3 is made up of 15 amino acids. V shed 3 bases and J 3 bases; nucleotides not matched to a gene: 7. The DNA for the CDR3 is TGCAGTGCTAGCGGTCTAGCGGGGAATACAGATACGCAGTATTTT. This sequence encodes CSASGLAGNTDTQYF.

This chain connects TRBV7-8 to TRBJ1-5, with 8 bases that match TRBD1. This CDR3 comprises 16 residues. Germline CDR1 SGHVS, CDR2 FQNEAQ. Trimming took 5 bases from V and 6 from J; bases not matched to a gene: 12. The CDR3 DNA follows: TGTGCCAGCAGCGCATCCCGGGACAGGTTTGGTCAGCCCCAGCATTTT. Amino acid sequence: CASSASRDRFGQPQHF.

Turning to this clonotype: The junction differs from germline at one of its ends, possibly a read error. This rearrangement joins TRBV7-3 to TRBJ1-2; the D is unclear. The CDR3 spans 13 residues. Germline CDR1 and CDR2: SGHTA and FQGTGA. CDR3 bases: TGTACCAGCAGCTTAAGCCGAGAGGGTGGCTACACCTTC. Its protein product is CTSSLSREGGYTF.

This rearrangement joins TRBV3-1 to TRBJ1-1, with TRBD1 as a possible D gene (5 bases). The CDR3 contains 14 residues. CDR1 LGHDT and CDR2 YNNKEL come from the germline V gene (reference sequence). Trimming cost V 1 base and J 6 bases, with 12 bases left between them. In nucleotides, the CDR3 is TGTGCCAGCAGCCAAGCCCGTGGGGGGGCTGAAGCTTTCTTT. Its translation: CASSQARGGAEAFF.

The genes are TRBV7-9 and TRBJ2-7; a weak D match, TRBD1 (5 bases). Deletions cut 5 bases from V and 3 bases from J, with 17 bases between. The germline V gene has CDR1 SEHNR and CDR2 FQNEAQ (reference sequence). The CDR3 spans 15 residues. CDR3 in DNA: TGTGCCAGCAGCCCCCGCCAGGGCAGAAGCTACGAGCAGTACTTC. This gives the protein CASSPRQGRSYEQYF.